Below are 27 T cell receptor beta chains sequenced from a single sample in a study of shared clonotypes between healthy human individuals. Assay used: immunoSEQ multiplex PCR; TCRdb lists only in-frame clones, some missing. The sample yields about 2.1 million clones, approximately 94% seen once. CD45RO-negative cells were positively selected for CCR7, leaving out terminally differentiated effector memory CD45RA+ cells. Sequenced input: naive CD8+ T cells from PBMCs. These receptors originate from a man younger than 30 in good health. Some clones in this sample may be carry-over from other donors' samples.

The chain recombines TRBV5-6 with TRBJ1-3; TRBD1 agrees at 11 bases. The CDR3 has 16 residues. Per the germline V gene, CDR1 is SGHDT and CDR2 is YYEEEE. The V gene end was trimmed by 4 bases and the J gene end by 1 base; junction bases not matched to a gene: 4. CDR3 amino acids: CASSAGTGGSGNTIYF. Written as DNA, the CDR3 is TGTGCCAGCAGCGCCGGGACAGGGGGATCTGGAAACACCATATATTTT.

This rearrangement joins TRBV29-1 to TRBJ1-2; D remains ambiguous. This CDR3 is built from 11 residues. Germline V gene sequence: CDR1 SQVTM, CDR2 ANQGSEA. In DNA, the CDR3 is TGCACCTGTTGGGAATCGGTCAGCTACACCTTC. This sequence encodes CTCWESVSYTF.

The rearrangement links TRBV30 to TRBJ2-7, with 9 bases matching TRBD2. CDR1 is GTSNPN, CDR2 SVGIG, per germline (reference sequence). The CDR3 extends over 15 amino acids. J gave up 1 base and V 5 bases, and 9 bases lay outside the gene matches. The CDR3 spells CAWSMRLAASYEQYF. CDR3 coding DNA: TGTGCCTGGTCTATGAGACTAGCGGCGTCCTACGAGCAGTACTTC.

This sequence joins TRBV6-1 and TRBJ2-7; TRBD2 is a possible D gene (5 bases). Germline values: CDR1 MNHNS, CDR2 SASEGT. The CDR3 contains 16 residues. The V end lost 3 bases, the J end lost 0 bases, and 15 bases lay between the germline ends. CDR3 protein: CASSEALWTDSYEQYF. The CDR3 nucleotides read TGTGCCAGCAGTGAGGCCCTTTGGACTGACTCCTACGAGCAGTACTTC.

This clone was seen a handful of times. The DNA for the CDR3 is TGTGCCAGCAGCGTAGGGTTGGGCAGGGGAGGTCATGGCTACACCTTC. Encoded protein: CASSVGLGRGGHGYTF. The chain links TRBV9 to TRBJ1-2; weak D call: TRBD1 (6 bases). CDR3 size: 16 residues. V lost 0 bases and J lost 6, with 18 bases in between. The germline gives CDR1 SGDLS, CDR2 YYNGEE.

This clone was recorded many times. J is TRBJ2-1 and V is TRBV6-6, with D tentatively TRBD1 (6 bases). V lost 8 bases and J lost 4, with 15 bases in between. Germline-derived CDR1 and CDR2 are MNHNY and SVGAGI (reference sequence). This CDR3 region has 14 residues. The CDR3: CASLEGGKYNEQFF. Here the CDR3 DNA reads TGTGCCAGCCTTGAAGGGGGAAAATACAATGAGCAGTTCTTC.

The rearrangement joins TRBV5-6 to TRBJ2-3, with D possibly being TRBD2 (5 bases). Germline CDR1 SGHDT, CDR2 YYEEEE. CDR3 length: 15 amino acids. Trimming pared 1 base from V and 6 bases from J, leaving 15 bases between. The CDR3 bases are TGTGCCAGCAGCTTGACGGGGAGCCCTCCGGATACGCAGTATTTT. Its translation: CASSLTGSPPDTQYF.

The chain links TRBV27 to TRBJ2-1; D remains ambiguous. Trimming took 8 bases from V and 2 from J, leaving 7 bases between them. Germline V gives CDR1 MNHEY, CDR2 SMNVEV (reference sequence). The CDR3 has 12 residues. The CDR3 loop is CASVGAYNEQFF. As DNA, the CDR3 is TGTGCCAGCGTTGGCGCCTACAATGAGCAGTTCTTC.

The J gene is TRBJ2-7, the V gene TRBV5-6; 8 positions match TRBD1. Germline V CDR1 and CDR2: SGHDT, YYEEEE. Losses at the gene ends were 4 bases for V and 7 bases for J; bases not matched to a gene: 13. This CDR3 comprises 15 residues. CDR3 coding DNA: TGTGCCAGCAGCCGCCTTGGACAGGGACTTTTGGAGCAGTACTTC. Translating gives CASSRLGQGLLEQYF.

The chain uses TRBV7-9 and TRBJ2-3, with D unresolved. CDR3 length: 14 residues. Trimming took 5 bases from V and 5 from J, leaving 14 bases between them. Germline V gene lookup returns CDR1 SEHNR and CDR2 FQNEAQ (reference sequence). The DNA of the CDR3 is TGTGCCAGCAGCAAGCCCCGGCTCCAAGATACGCAGTATTTT. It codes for CASSKPRLQDTQYF.

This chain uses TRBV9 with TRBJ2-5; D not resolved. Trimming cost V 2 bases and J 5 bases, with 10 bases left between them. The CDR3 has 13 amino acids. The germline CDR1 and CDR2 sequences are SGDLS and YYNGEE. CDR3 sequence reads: CASSVASWETQYF. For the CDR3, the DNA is TGTGCCAGCAGCGTGGCGTCATGGGAGACCCAGTACTTC.

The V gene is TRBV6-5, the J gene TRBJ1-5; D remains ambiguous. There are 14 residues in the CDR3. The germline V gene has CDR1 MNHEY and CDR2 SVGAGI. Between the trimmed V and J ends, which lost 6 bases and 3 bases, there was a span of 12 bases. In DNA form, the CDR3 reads TGTGCCAGCAGGGCAGGAGGTCCCAATCAGCCCCAGCATTTT. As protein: CASRAGGPNQPQHF.

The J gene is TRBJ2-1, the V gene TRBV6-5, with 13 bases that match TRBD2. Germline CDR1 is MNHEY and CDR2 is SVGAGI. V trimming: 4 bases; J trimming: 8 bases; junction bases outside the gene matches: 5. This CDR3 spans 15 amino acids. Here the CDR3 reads CASSSGLAGWDEQFF. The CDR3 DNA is TGTGCCAGCAGTTCGGGACTAGCGGGATGGGATGAGCAGTTCTTC.

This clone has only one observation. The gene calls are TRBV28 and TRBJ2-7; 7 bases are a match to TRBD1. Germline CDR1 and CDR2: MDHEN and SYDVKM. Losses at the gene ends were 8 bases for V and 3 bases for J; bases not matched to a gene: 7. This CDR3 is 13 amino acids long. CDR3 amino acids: CASGWAGGYEQYF. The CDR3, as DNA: TGTGCCAGCGGGTGGGCAGGGGGCTACGAGCAGTACTTC.

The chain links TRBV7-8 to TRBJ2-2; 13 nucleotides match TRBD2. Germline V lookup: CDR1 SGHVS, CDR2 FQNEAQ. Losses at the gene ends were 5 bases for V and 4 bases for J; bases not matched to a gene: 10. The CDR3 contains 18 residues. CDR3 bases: TGTGCCAGCAGCCCGAGCGGACTAGCGGGAGTGAGCACCGGGGAGCTGTTTTTT. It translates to CASSPSGLAGVSTGELFF.

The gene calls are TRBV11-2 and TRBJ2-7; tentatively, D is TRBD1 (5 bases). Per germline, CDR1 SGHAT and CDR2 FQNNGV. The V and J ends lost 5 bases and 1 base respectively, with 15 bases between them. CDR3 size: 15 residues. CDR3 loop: CASSPRQGVSYEQYF. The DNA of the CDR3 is TGTGCCAGCAGCCCAAGGCAGGGCGTTTCCTACGAGCAGTACTTC. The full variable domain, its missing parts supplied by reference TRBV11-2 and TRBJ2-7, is EAGVAQSPRYKIIEKRQSVAFWCNPISGHATLYWYQQILGQGPKLLIQFQNNGVVDDSQLPKDRFSAERLKGVDSTLKIQPAKLEDSAVYLCASSPRQGVSYEQYFGPGTRLTVT.

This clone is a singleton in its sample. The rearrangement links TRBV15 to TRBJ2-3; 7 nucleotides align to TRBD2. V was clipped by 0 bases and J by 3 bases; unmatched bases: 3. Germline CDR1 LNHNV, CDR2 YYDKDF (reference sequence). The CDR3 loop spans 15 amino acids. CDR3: CATSRELRETDTQYF. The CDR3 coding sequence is TGTGCCACCAGCAGAGAGCTGCGGGAGACAGATACGCAGTATTTT.

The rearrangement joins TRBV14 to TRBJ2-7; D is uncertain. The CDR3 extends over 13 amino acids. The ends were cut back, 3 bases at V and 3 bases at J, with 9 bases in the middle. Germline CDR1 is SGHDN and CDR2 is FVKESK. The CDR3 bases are TGTGCCAGCAGCCAGAGACGAATCTACGAGCAGTACTTC. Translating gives CASSQRRIYEQYF.

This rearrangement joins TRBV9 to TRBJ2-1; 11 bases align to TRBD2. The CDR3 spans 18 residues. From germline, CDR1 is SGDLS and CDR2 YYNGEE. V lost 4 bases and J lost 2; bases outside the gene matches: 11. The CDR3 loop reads CASSPTSGTLLPYNEQFF. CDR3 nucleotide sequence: TGTGCCAGCAGCCCGACTAGCGGGACCTTGCTGCCCTACAATGAGCAGTTCTTC.

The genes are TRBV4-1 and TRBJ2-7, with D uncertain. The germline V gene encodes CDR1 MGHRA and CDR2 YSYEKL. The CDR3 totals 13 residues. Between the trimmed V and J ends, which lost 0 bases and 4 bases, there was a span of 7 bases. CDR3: CASSQDVEYEQYF. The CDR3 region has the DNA TGCGCCAGCAGCCAAGATGTAGAGTACGAGCAGTACTTC.

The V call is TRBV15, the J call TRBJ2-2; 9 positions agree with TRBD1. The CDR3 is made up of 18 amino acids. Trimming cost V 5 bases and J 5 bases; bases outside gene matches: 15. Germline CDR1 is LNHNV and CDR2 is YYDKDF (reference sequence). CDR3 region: CATSSTQGARLVTGELFF. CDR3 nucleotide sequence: TGTGCCACCAGCTCGACACAGGGGGCTCGATTGGTAACCGGGGAGCTGTTTTTT.

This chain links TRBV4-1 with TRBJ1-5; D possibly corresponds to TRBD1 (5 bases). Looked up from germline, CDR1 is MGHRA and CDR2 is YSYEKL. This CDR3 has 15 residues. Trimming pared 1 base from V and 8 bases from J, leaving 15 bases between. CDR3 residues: CASSQGPGRGEPQHF. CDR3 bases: TGCGCCAGCAGCCAAGGTCCGGGAAGAGGGGAGCCCCAGCATTTT.

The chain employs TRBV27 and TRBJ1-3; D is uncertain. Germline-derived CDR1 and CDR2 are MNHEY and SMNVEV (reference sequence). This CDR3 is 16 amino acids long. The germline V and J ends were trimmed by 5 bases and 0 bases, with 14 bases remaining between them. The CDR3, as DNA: TGTGCCAGCAGTCCCAGAGGCGCCCACTCTGGAAACACCATATATTTT. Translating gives CASSPRGAHSGNTIYF.

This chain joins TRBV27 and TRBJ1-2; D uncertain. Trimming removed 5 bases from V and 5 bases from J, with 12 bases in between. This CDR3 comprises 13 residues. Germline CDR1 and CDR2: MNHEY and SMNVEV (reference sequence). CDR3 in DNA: TGTGCCAGCAGTGCGAACCCTCCTTATGGCTACACCTTC. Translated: CASSANPPYGYTF.

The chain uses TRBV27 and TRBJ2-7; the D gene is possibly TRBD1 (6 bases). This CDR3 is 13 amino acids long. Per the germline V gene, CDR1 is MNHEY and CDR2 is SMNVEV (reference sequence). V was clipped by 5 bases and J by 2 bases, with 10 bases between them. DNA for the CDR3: TGTGCCAGCAGTGGTAACAGGGCCTACGAGCAGTACTTC. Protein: CASSGNRAYEQYF.

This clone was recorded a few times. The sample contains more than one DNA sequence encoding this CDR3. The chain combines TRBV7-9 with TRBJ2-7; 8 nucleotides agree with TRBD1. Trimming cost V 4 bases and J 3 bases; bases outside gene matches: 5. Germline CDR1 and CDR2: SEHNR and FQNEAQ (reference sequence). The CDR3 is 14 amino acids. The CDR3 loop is CASSSGTGYYEQYF. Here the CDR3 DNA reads TGTGCCAGCAGCTCCGGGACAGGCTACTACGAGCAGTACTTC.

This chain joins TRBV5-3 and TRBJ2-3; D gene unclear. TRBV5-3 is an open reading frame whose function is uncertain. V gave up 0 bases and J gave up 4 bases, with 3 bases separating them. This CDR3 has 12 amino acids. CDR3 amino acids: CARSLAADTQYF. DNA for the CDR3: TGTGCCAGAAGCTTGGCTGCAGATACGCAGTATTTT.